These T cell receptor beta chains were read from a single sample in a study of T cell repertoires in cytomegalovirus infection. One entry per CDR3 protein, called by TCRdb with MiXCR from the reads. The table records hundreds of thousands of distinct CDR3 sequences, roughly 36% of them present only once. No antigen has been assigned to these receptors. Sequencing was performed on cultured PBMCs, taken from culture after CMV antigen stimulation. These receptors all come from a human donor in good health (CMV status not recorded). Some clones in this sample may be carry-over from other donors' samples. CDR3s include the opening cysteine and the closing phenylalanine or tryptophan.

v_call cdr3_aa
TRBV4-1 CASSQRIAGNIQYF
TRBV7-6 CASSGKLYTDTQYF
TRBV7-2 CASSLAWGINEQFF
TRBV10-3 CAISEGNIQYF
TRBV28 CASSSAGQGRANEKLFF
TRBV20-1 CSARDPTGPNTEAFF
TRBV19 CASSPGPSPEKLFF
TRBV5-4 CASSLASGRVYTGELFF
TRBV7-8 CASSFRTGDTEAFF
TRBV7-8 CASSLTSDILTNYGYTF
TRBV6-2/TRBV6-3 CASRRRKDTQYF
TRBV5-1 CASSFIQGDYGYTF
TRBV15 CATSRTSGGSGGALHF
TRBV7-2 CASSLGWASGRSGAYNEQFF
TRBV12-3/TRBV12-4 CASSFPSPYNEQFF
TRBV12-3/TRBV12-4 CASNGGTGVFAGNQPQHF
TRBV12-3/TRBV12-4 CASSSRLSQHLNEQFF
TRBV4-1 CASSQSSGGYEQYF
TRBV7-8 CASTPRGALATNEKLFF
TRBV19 CASATGEATNEKLFF
TRBV7-2 CASSPRQGGTGELFF
TRBV20-1 CSASGGNTIYF
TRBV6-1 CASMVGWSTDTQYF
TRBV10-3 CAIAGSLGQPQHF
TRBV7-2 CASSLRGGTTETSTDTQYF
TRBV12-3/TRBV12-4 CASTSDRGDLNYGYTF
TRBV6-2/TRBV6-3 CASSYSNSPWQLKNIQYF
TRBV28 CASTRQGTTDTQYF
TRBV7-9 CASSLISGRVSYEQYF
TRBV19 CASSKQGSSYEQYF
TRBV20-1 CSAGIGVYNNGEQFF
TRBV20-1 CSASRVGIGQASSYEQYF
TRBV7-6 CASSGGLAGEETQYF
TRBV19 CASSIKLGRSETQYF
TRBV7-2 CASSKGVSGVKETQYF
TRBV10-3 CAISPGFQETQYF
TRBV7-2 CASSSIGTSGHNEQFF
TRBV2 CASSGRTAHGYTF